Presented here are 10 T cell receptor beta chains from one specimen sequenced in a study of T-cell memory formation after mild COVID-19. One entry per CDR3 protein, called by TCRdb with MiXCR from the 5' RACE reads. The profile shows 100,000 to 130,000 distinct CDR3 sequences, over 15% of them singletons. Sequenced: PBMCs or a T cell subset sorted from them (not recorded which). The receptors come from a man between 18 and 29 years old who had mild COVID-19 (a few samples of this study predate the infection). Cell type and time point are not known.

This clonotype was counted many times. This chain joins TRBV5-1 and TRBJ2-1; the match to TRBD2 covers 9 bases. V trimming: 1 base; J trimming: 5 bases; junction bases outside the gene matches: 4. Germline loops: CDR1 SGHRS, CDR2 YFSETQ. This CDR3 has 15 residues. DNA for the CDR3: TGCGCCAGCAGCTTGTTGCCTAGCGGGGACAATGAGCAGTTCTTC. As protein: CASSLLPSGDNEQFF.

V gene TRBV5-1 combines with J gene TRBJ2-1, with D possibly TRBD2 on 6 matching bases. This CDR3 spans 12 amino acids. Germline V gives CDR1 SGHRS, CDR2 YFSETQ. Trimming shortened V by 4 bases and J by 10 bases, and 12 bases separated the two germline ends. Here the CDR3 reads CASSPMSGEQFF. The CDR3 nucleotides are TGCGCCAGCAGCCCCATGAGCGGGGAGCAGTTCTTC.

This rearrangement joins TRBV5-1 to TRBJ1-2; no clear D. Trimming cost V 0 bases and J 0 bases, with 3 bases left between them. The CDR3 runs to 13 residues. From germline, CDR1 is SGHRS and CDR2 YFSETQ. The CDR3 reads CASSLESNYGYTF. The CDR3 nucleotides are TGCGCCAGCAGCTTGGAATCTAACTATGGCTACACCTTC.

This chain connects TRBV4-2 to TRBJ2-5, with 8 bases lining up with TRBD2. The junction had 12 bases not matched to a gene; V was cut back by 1 base and J by 5 bases. Germline V gene sequence: CDR1 LGHNA, CDR2 YNFKEQ. The CDR3 has 17 residues. The CDR3 loop reads CASSQGVRIGGGETQYF. The DNA of the CDR3 is TGTGCCAGCAGCCAAGGCGTCCGGATCGGGGGGGGCGAGACCCAGTACTTC.

The chain couples TRBV12-3 or TRBV12-4 to TRBJ2-5, with 7 bases identical to TRBD1. CDR3 length: 13 residues. The ends lost 8 bases at V and 2 bases at J; junction bases unmatched: 5. CDR3 coding DNA: TGTGCCAGCGGACGACAGGGACAAGAGACCCAGTACTTC. It yields the protein CASGRQGQETQYF.

DNA for the CDR3: TGCGCCAGCAGGGCAGGGGCACGGGAGACCCAGTACTTC. Protein sequence: CASRAGARETQYF. The chain combines TRBV5-1 with TRBJ2-5; the D gene is possibly TRBD1 (6 bases). The CDR3 has 13 residues. Germline-derived CDR1 and CDR2 are SGHRS and YFSETQ. V was pared by 5 bases and J by 5 bases, with 13 bases between.

The gene calls are TRBV15 and TRBJ1-4; no firm D call. This CDR3 has 17 amino acids. Germline V gene sequence: CDR1 LNHNV, CDR2 YYDKDF (reference sequence). V shed 5 bases and J shed 4 bases, with 20 bases lying between them. The CDR3 here is CATSPPGLAEINEKLFF. The CDR3 DNA follows: TGTGCCACCAGCCCCCCTGGGTTGGCCGAAATTAATGAAAAACTGTTTTTT.

The rearrangement joins TRBV10-3 to TRBJ1-5, with unresolved D. The CDR3 length is 13 residues. Trimming took off 4 bases at V and 3 bases at J, with 7 bases between the two ends. CDR1 and CDR2 (germline): ENHRY, SYGVKD. The CDR3 coding sequence is TGTGCCATCAGTGTAGGCACCAATCAGCCCCAGCATTTT. Protein: CAISVGTNQPQHF.

J is TRBJ1-5 and V is TRBV19; no definite D call. This CDR3 contains 12 residues. CDR1 and CDR2 (germline): LNHDA, SQIVND (reference sequence). Deletions cut 3 bases from V and 15 bases from J, with 15 bases between. The CDR3 region has the DNA TGTGCCAGTAGTATCCCCCCCGGCCCGGGGCATTTT. Its protein product is CASSIPPGPGHF.

This chain uses TRBV29-1 with TRBJ2-3; 8 bases map to TRBD1. Per germline, CDR1 SQVTM and CDR2 ANQGSEA. The CDR3 runs to 14 residues. Germline trimming cut 7 bases from V and 0 bases from J; bases unmatched to any gene: 6. CDR3 loop: CSESQGASTDTQYF. The CDR3 region has the DNA TGCAGCGAATCCCAGGGGGCCAGCACAGATACGCAGTATTTT.